The rows below give T cell receptor beta chains drawn from one sample of a study of blood T cell repertoires in COVID-19. Generated by immunoSEQ multiplex PCR, the TCRdb table keeps only in-frame clones and is missing some. The table includes about 31,000 clones, around 93% detected once. Sequencing was performed on peripheral blood. These receptors all come from a human donor in a cohort sampled during active COVID-19. Each CDR3 is given with its conserved first and last residue. D genes are given only for firm matches. Some rows have no size entry. The others give once, few or many, or a class for an expanded clone.

clone size	J gene	V gene	D gene	CDR3 protein	CDR3 DNA
-	TRBJ2-1	TRBV28	TRBD1	CASSFPGTGYNEQFF	TGTGCCAGCAGTTTTCCCGGGACAGGGTACAATGAGCAGTTCTTC
-	TRBJ1-1	TRBV6-5	-	CASSRGSGSTEAFF	TGTGCCAGCAGCCGTGGGTCAGGGTCCACTGAAGCTTTCTTT
-	TRBJ1-4	TRBV18	-	CASSPGAPGEKLFF	TGTGCCAGCTCACCGGGGGCCCCCGGGGAAAAACTGTTTTTT
-	TRBJ2-6	TRBV19	TRBD1	CASSITGGSGANVLTF	TGTGCCAGTAGTATCACAGGGGGCTCTGGGGCCAACGTCCTGACTTTC
few	TRBJ2-1	TRBV15	-	CATAGVRLLNEQFF	TGTGCCACCGCAGGGGTGAGACTTCTCAATGAGCAGTTCTTC
-	TRBJ2-3	TRBV2	TRBD1	CASSGYRGPGEDTQYF	TGTGCCAGCAGTGGGTACAGGGGGCCGGGGGAGGATACGCAGTATTTT
once	TRBJ2-5	TRBV7-9	-	CASSLTIETQYF	TGTGCCAGCAGCCTTACTATAGAGACCCAGTACTTC
once	TRBJ2-1	TRBV29-1	TRBD2	CSVAGGDYNEQFF	TGCAGCGTTGCCGGGGGGGATTACAATGAGCAGTTCTTC
-	TRBJ2-3	TRBV4-2	TRBD2	CASSQVAGGLTDTQYF	TGTGCCAGCAGCCAAGTGGCGGGGGGACTCACAGATACGCAGTATTTT
-	TRBJ1-2	TRBV30	-	CAYVGQFGNGYTF	TGTGCCTACGTTGGACAGTTCGGCAATGGCTACACCTTC